This T cell receptor beta chain was sequenced for a study of beta chain features in type 1 diabetes. Overall study results and limits: Among all four CD4+ subsets, Type 1 diabetes patients had TCRB CDR3s that were moderately but significantly shorter. Using cDNA template may skew counts toward highly expressing activated cells.

About this clone: The target antigen is unknown.

Sequencing targeted expressed TCRB transcripts, as all isolated RNA had been reverse transcribed. Naive, central memory and regulatory T cell samples averaged about 3.3 million immunoSEQ reads each. The method was immunoSEQ multiplex PCR; TCRdb's version includes in-frame clones alone and lacks a portion of them. The sample has fewer than 300,000 clones, about 11% seen once. CDR1 is SGHAT and CDR2 is FQNNGV in the germline V gene. This CDR3 comprises 17 residues. Trimming cost V 2 bases and J 2 bases; bases outside gene matches: 10. Sequencing input: naive CD4+ T cells from blood. J is TRBJ2-7 and V is TRBV11-2; 9 positions agree with TRBD1. The clonotype was recovered from a man aged 30-40 years with type 1 diabetes. The CDR3 here is CASSLRIPGQGTYEQYF. The DNA of the CDR3 is TGTGCCAGCAGCTTACGTATTCCGGGACAGGGCACCTACGAGCAGTACTTC. Supplemented by reference TRBV11-2 and TRBJ2-7, the full variable domain reads EAGVAQSPRYKIIEKRQSVAFWCNPISGHATLYWYQQILGQGPKLLIQFQNNGVVDDSQLPKDRFSAERLKGVDSTLKIQPAKLEDSAVYLCASSLRIPGQGTYEQYFGPGTRLTVT.